A selection of T cell receptor beta chains follows, all from one sample in a study of blood T cells in healthy people across ages. TCRdb reanalysed the 5' RACE reads using MiXCR and keeps one entry per CDR3 protein. This repertoire shows some 1.4 million distinct CDR3 sequences, about 40% found once; its top ten account for 7.9%. The sequenced material came from blood. The receptors shown here come from a young woman in good health. CDR3s include the opening cysteine and the closing phenylalanine or tryptophan. D genes are given only for firm matches. Only some rows state a clone size, as once, few, many or a class for expanded clones.

TRBV20-1	TRBD2	.	TRBJ2-1	TGCAGTGCTAGATCGCCGGGACTAGCGGGAGGTGAGAATGAGCAGTTCTTC	CSARSPGLAGGENEQFF
TRBV20-1	.	.	TRBJ1-6	TGCAGTGCGGCGGACAGTCAAAAGAGCTCCTATAATTCACCCCTCCACTTT	CSAADSQKSSYNSPLHF
TRBV10-3	.	.	TRBJ1-1	TGTGCCATCAGTGAGTCGAGGCCGGGTGAAGCTTTCTTT	CAISESRPGEAFF
TRBV7-9	.	.	TRBJ2-7	TGTGCCAGCACCGGGACGGATTCCTACAATGAGCAGTACTTC	CASTGTDSYNEQYF
TRBV30	.	once	TRBJ2-5	TGTGCCTGGAGTGTATCATACCAAGAGACCCAGTACTTC	CAWSVSYQETQYF
TRBV12-5	TRBD2	.	TRBJ2-3	TGTGCTAGTGGCTTACGAGCGGGGGGTAGAGATACGCAGTATTTT	CASGLRAGGRDTQYF
TRBV28	.	few	TRBJ1-2	TGTGCCAGCAGTCCGGTCCCAAGGGCCTATGGCTACACCTTC	CASSPVPRAYGYTF
TRBV11-3	TRBD1	.	TRBJ2-3	TGTGCCTCCGGGACAGGACCCACAGATACGCAGTATTTT	CASGTGPTDTQYF
TRBV20-1	TRBD1	.	TRBJ1-2	TGCAGTGCTAGAGATTCCGGGACAGCAACTAACTATGGCTACACCTTC	CSARDSGTATNYGYTF
TRBV5-1	TRBD2	.	TRBJ2-5	TGCGCCAGCAGCCGTTGGACTAGCGGGACCCAGTACTTC	CASSRWTSGTQYF
TRBV4-2	.	few	TRBJ2-1	TGTGCCAGCAGCCCCGACCCGGACTGGCCAGGGAGCAATGAGCAGTTCTTC	CASSPDPDWPGSNEQFF
TRBV12-3/TRBV12-4	TRBD2	many	TRBJ2-1	TGTGCCAGCAGTTTAACTAGCGGCACGGATGAGCAGTTCTTC	CASSLTSGTDEQFF
TRBV19	.	few	TRBJ1-5	TGTGCCAGTAGTAACGGACGGTCGGGCGGTCAGCCCCAGCATTTT	CASSNGRSGGQPQHF
TRBV28	TRBD1	few	TRBJ1-2	TGTGCCAGCAGCTCCGGGACAGGGCGAGACTATGGCTACACCTTC	CASSSGTGRDYGYTF
TRBV7-9	TRBD1	.	TRBJ1-4	TGTGCCAGCAGGGGACAGTTTAATGAAAAACTGTTTTTT	CASRGQFNEKLFF
TRBV9	.	.	TRBJ2-5	TGTGCCAGCAGCCCCTCCCCCGAGGGGGAGACCCAGTACTTC	CASSPSPEGETQYF
TRBV4-1	.	.	TRBJ2-5	TGCGCCAGCAGCCAACGAGGTCCGGGAATCTCCTACAATGAGCAGTACTTC	CASSQRGPGISYNEQYF